Described below is a single T cell receptor beta chain sequence and its context. Its antigen remains unidentified. Per-nucleotide qualities are absent, and no much larger clonotype sits a single base away. The sample comes from a study of blood T cell repertoires in COVID-19 (dated by TCRdb to 2018 to 2020). Study-level background: Samples covering the acute and convalescent phases of COVID-19 were provided by collaborators in the United States, Italy and Spain. The material from the prospective study consisted of cDNA or gDNA derived from T cells, B-cell-depleted T cells, or PBMCs. Subjects who had been exposed to COVID-19, were actively infected with it, or had recovered from it provided the deeply sampled blood TCRbeta repertoires that made up the dataset. The repertoires were made available in a free public database intended to serve as a resource for research on the immune response to SARS-CoV-2. The samples were drawn from the first 160 participants of the ongoing ImmuneRACE study and from some 1,300 subjects provided by 6 global collaborators. A de-identified subject ID, COVID-19 status, age in years and sex were almost always included in the sample metadata. Where available, HLA class I and class II types were taken from metadata supplied by the sample provider and were not determined by assay-based typing.

The immunoSEQ Assay, a bias-controlled multiplex PCR, was used to amplify TCRbeta CDR3 regions from genomic DNA. The source study handled its data this way. The number of nucleated cells in each sample was estimated by amplification of reference gene primers within the assay. Sequence reads were collapsed and filtered to measure the absolute abundance of every unique TCRbeta CDR3 rearrangement. For each sample, productive Simpson clonality was calculated by taking the square root of Simpson's diversity index across productive rearrangements. Not all clones reach the TCRdb copy of this immuneACCESS table, which keeps in-frame sequences only. Checked studies attribute under half of the gap to unresolved V genes and leave the rest unexplained. The DNA gave D and trimming, while V, J and clone size come from that table. The table for this sample lists about 160,000 clones; about 88% of them were counted only once. The ten largest clonotypes hold 15% to 20% of the sample.

The full study reports these points: Clinical and demographic metadata were provided uncurated, with the amount varying by source and participant.

V and J lose 3 bases and 7 bases, and a span of 7 bases separates them. Measured from the cysteine to the phenylalanine, the CDR3 is 11 residues long. The sequence is cut down to CDR3 DNA, 33 bases in frame from base 1. CDR1 DFQATT and CDR2 SNEGSKA were looked up in the germline V gene (reference sequence). The collaborating institutions used their own protocols to collect whole blood in K2EDTA tubes. For TCRbeta analysis, collaborator samples were shipped as frozen whole blood, as isolated PBMCs, or as DNA extracted from either sample type. The sequence is built from TRBV20-1 and TRBJ2-1; no D gene can be assigned with confidence. Sequenced input: peripheral blood. This receptor was obtained from an elderly woman with acute or convalescent COVID-19. The nucleotide sequence reads TGCAGTGCTAGGGAGTTAAATGAGCAGTTCTTC. It specifies CSARELNEQFF.